The clone carrying this T cell receptor beta chain was seen at least ten times. Its antigen is unknown. Germline V CDR1 and CDR2: SGHRS, YFSETQ. The CDR3 has 17 amino acids. J gave up 8 bases and V 0 bases, and 11 bases lay outside the gene matches. This specimen comes from a study of T-cell reconstitution after alpha-beta-depleted transplantation in children. Study-wide results and caveats: Diversity and T-cell counts at one year after transplant derived mostly from new T cells. The origin of alpha-beta T cells about two months after transplant was reportedly several hundred expanded graft clones.

Preparing the TCRbeta library involved the use of unique molecular identifiers. TCRdb re-called the PCR reads through MiXCR, storing one row per CDR3 protein. The sample holds 200,000 to 250,000 distinct CDR3 sequences; 11% are singletons and the top ten take roughly 27%. This specimen consisted of PBMCs, obtained before TCRalphabeta/CD19-depleted stem cell transplant. The chain employs TRBV5-1 and TRBJ2-1; 10 nucleotides match TRBD2. This receptor was identified in a child in the first two years of life with acute myeloid leukemia, due to receive a stem cell transplant. Written as DNA, the CDR3 is TGCGCCAGCAGCTTGGCCTATCTAGCGGGAGCCAGCGATGAGCAGTTCTTC. Translated: CASSLAYLAGASDEQFF.